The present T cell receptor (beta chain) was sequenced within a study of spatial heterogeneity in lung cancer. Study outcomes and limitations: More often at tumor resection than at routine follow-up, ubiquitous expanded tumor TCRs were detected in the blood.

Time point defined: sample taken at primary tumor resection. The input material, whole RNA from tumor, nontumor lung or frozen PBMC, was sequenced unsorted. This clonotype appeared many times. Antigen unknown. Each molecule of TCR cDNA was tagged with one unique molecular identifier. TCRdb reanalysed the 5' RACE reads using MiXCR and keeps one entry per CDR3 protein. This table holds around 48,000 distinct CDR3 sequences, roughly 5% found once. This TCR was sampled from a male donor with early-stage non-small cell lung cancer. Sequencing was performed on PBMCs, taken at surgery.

CDR3 nucleotides: TGTGCCAGCAGCTTAGCGAGGCTGACCGAGCAGTACTTC. Translating gives CASSLARLTEQYF. V is TRBV7-9 and J is TRBJ2-7; D gene unclear. This CDR3 has 13 residues. Deletions cut 0 bases from V and 6 bases from J, with 9 bases between. Per the germline V gene, CDR1 is SEHNR and CDR2 is FQNEAQ (reference sequence).